Described below is a single TCR beta chain sequence and its context. Its specificity is not known. This entry belongs to a study of T cell repertoires in cytomegalovirus infection. Across the study: CMV infection together with matching HLA type was indicated by public TCR beta signatures.

TCRdb reanalysed the reads using MiXCR and keeps one entry per CDR3 protein. Among 200,000 to 300,000 distinct CDR3 sequences listed, around 13% were seen once. Study-wide points: The cumulative frequency of public TCR beta families identified carriers of CMV plus the relevant HLA. The ex vivo response was dominated by HLA-C-restricted CMV-specific TCR beta clonotypes.

This CDR3 comprises 15 residues. Germline loops: CDR1 ENHRY, CDR2 SYGVKD. With V trimmed by 4 bases and J by 0 bases, 3 bases remained unmatched. The chain uses TRBV10-3 and TRBJ2-1, with 7 bases that match TRBD2. The TCR originated in a human donor in good health (CMV status not recorded). Some clones in this sample may be carry-over from other donors' samples. Sequenced: PBMCs. The CDR3 region is CAISVQRDSYNEQFF. CDR3 bases: TGTGCCATCAGTGTTCAGCGGGACTCCTACAATGAGCAGTTCTTC.